Detailed here is one TCR beta chain. No cognate antigen has been identified for it. No base quality information exists; no much larger clone differs at one position. The memory CD4+ T cell population was isolated based on a CD4+CD45RO+CD25- phenotype. Tregs, naive and memory CD4+ T cells from tumor, blood and ipsilateral draining lymph nodes of a handful of breast cancer patients underwent full-length TCR alpha and beta sequencing. Tumor tissue and lymph nodes obtained from ipsilateral axillary dissection were perfused with PBS, minced and then digested with collagenase I and hyaluronidase. A purity exceeding 90% was confirmed by FACS for the sorted cell populations. Including the terminal cysteine and phenylalanine, the CDR3 comprises 15 residues. Only the CDR3 portion is preserved as DNA: 45 bases, with reading frame beginning at the first base. From the germline V gene (reference sequence), CDR1 is MNHEY and CDR2 is SMNVEV. Clipping removes 3 bases from V and 3 bases from J, with 6 as the unmatched junction base count.

Full-length TCR variable regions were amplified by 5' RACE PCR with constant-region reverse primers, followed by semi-nested PCR with Nested Universal Primer A. The ReliaPrep RNA Cell Miniprep System was used to extract total RNA, which was then reverse transcribed into 5'RACE-ready cDNA with the SMARTer RACE 5'/3' Kit. An Illumina MiSeq was used to sequence the full-length TCR alpha and beta libraries, which had been barcoded with multiplex adaptors. In the source study's methods: For each of nine subset-tissue groups, sequencing data from the five patients were pooled, and the groups were compared by unsupervised clustering of TCR gene usage. The Morisita-Horn index was used to calculate repertoire similarity, with shared sequences weighted by how much each contributed to each repertoire. TCRdb redid the processing of the public reads, applying fastp at Q25 and MiXCR, and retained in-frame beta chains. Rows with a matching CDR3 protein are joined into one entry that keeps the most common DNA and genes. The V and J calls come from TCRdb's annotation, not from the publication. The sample table lists about 42,000 distinct CDR3 sequences, roughly 31% of them with a count of one. Jointly, the top ten make up less than 5% of the sample.

The data derive from a study (dated by TCRdb to 2013 to 2016). Some background on the complete study: The study examined whether tumor-infiltrating Tregs in breast cancer are drawn from blood Tregs or arise in situ by conversion from other CD4+ T cell subsets. Points the paper makes about the study in general: The greatest overlap of tumor-infiltrating Treg TCR alpha and beta sequences was observed with tumor naive CD4+ T cells, followed by blood naive CD4+ T cells. The TCR gene usage of tumor memory CD4+ T cells clustered together with blood and lymph node memory CD4+ cells and with lymph node naive CD4+ cells. The validation in the larger cohort was limited to a single TCR beta V-J rearrangement instead of whole repertoires.

Specimen: tumor-infiltrating memory CD4+ T cells sorted from the breast tumor. Interpreted using the paper, the cell subset or site label stands for: memory CD4+ T cells, CD4+CD45RO+CD25-. The sequence was obtained from a female donor with breast cancer. The sequence joins TRBV27 to TRBJ2-3; TRBD2 lines up with 7 middle nucleotides. The CDR3 region reads CASSLAQGGTDTQYF. In nucleotides, the sequence is TGTGCCAGCAGTTTGGCGCAGGGAGGGACAGATACGCAGTATTTT.